Here is one T cell receptor beta chain with its context. TCRdb's copy holds only in-frame clones and misses some; the assay was immunoSEQ multiplex PCR. The sample records over 65,000 clones, roughly 87% being singletons. The data stem from a study of OX40 agonist ivuxolimab in advanced cancers. This CDR3 has 15 amino acids. J was trimmed by 5 bases and V by 5 bases; bases with no gene match: 9. CDR1 and CDR2 from the germline V gene are SEHNR and FQNEAQ (reference sequence). The J gene is TRBJ1-2, the V gene TRBV7-9, with TRBD1 identical over 9 bases. Material: CD4+ or CD8+ T cells sorted from blood, obtained in a trial of the OX40 agonist ivuxolimab. The receptor was derived from an adult with an advanced solid tumor such as melanoma, head and neck, liver or kidney cancer. This CDR3 reads CASSPRDREFYGYTF. The CDR3 DNA is TGTGCCAGCAGCCCCCGGGACAGGGAATTTTATGGCTACACCTTC.